This T cell receptor (beta chain) was profiled in a study of shared clonotypes between healthy human individuals. CDR1 and CDR2 (germline): MNHNS, SASEGT. V lost 0 bases and J lost 5; bases outside the gene matches: 3. The length of the CDR3 is 15 residues. Each subset's genomic DNA was shared equally among a number of immunoSEQ plates. The authors loaded 150 to 250 ng DNA, about 30,000 T cell genomes, into sorted-subset replicate PCRs. Data came from immunoSEQ multiplex PCR; TCRdb stores just in-frame clones and leaves some out. The sample carries 2 million to 2.5 million clones, over 85% recorded once.

The sequencing input was naive CD4+ T cells from PBMCs. Sample subset: CD45RA+ positively selected. The receptor comes from a man aged 18 to 30 in good health. Some clones in this sample may be carry-over from other donors' samples. The chain couples TRBV6-1 to TRBJ2-2, with TRBD2 matching over 7 bases. The CDR3 nucleotides read TGTGCCAGCAGTGAAGCGACCGGGGGGACCGGGGAGCTGTTTTTT. Translation gives CASSEATGGTGELFF.